This T cell receptor beta chain was sequenced in a study of response to subunit inactivated influenza vaccine. Points from the study as a whole: The authors put forward the suggestion that each seasonal influenza vaccination may bring in only a limited number of new T cells.

This clonotype showed up just a few times. As yet, its antigen is unknown. TCRdb re-called the RT-PCR reads with MiXCR, one entry per CDR3 protein. This table holds almost 600,000 distinct CDR3 sequences, 12% to 15% found once. Sequenced here: PBMCs from blood, sampled roughly 12 days after vaccination. The source is a man aged 45-60 years who received an inactivated influenza vaccine.

The CDR3 reads CASSQGLRQGNYGYTF. The CDR3 DNA sequence: TGTGCCAGCAGCCAAGGGCTCCGACAGGGGAACTATGGCTACACCTTC. The V and J genes are TRBV14 and TRBJ1-2; 8 positions match TRBD1. The germline gives CDR1 SGHDN, CDR2 FVKESK. V lost 1 base and J lost 2; bases outside the gene matches: 6. The CDR3 is made up of 16 amino acids.